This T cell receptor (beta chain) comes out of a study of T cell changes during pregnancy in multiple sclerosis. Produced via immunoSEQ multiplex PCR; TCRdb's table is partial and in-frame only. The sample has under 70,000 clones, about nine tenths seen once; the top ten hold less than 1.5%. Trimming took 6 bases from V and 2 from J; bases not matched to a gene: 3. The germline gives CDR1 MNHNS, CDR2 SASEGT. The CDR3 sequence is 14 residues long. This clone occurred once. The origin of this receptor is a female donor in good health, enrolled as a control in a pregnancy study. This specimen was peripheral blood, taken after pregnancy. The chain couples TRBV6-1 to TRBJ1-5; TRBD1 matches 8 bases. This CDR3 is CASRGTGGNQPQHF. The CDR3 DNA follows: TGTGCCAGCAGGGGGACAGGAGGCAATCAGCCCCAGCATTTT.